The 21 T cell receptor beta chains below all came from one sample that was sequenced in a study of CD8 T cells in Susac syndrome. Reverse transcription used about 0.5 to 1 ug RNA and random hexamers. A single record per CDR3 protein comes from TCRdb applying MiXCR to the immunoSEQ multiplex PCR reads. The table records 400,000 or so distinct CDR3 sequences, about 85% of them present only once. The sequencing sample was made of CD8+ T cells from PBMCs. Receptor source: a human donor with multiple sclerosis.

V gene TRBV12-3 or TRBV12-4 combines with J gene TRBJ2-7; TRBD1 or TRBD2 may be the D gene (5 bases each). The CDR3 has 14 residues. Trimming stripped 8 bases from V and 2 bases from J, with 16 bases between. As DNA, the CDR3 is TGTGCCAGCGGTTCCGGGACGGCGGCCTACGAGCAGTACTTC. This gives the protein CASGSGTAAYEQYF.

The V gene is TRBV11-2, the J gene TRBJ2-1; D may correspond to TRBD1 or TRBD2 (6 bases each). V lost 2 bases and J 7 bases, leaving 24 bases between the germline ends. CDR1 is SGHAT, CDR2 FQNNGV, per germline. This CDR3 has 18 residues. The CDR3 loop reads CASSLTPGGAGRGNEQFF. The CDR3 region has the DNA TGTGCCAGCAGCTTAACCCCCGGGGGCGCCGGGAGAGGGAATGAGCAGTTCTTC.

The chain couples TRBV29-1 to TRBJ2-1, with D unclear. Looked up from germline, CDR1 is SQVTM and CDR2 is ANQGSEA. Trimming took off 5 bases at V and 6 bases at J, with 14 bases between the two ends. CDR3 length: 13 residues. CDR3 loop: CSVPSTVSNEQFF. CDR3 bases: TGCAGCGTTCCTTCGACGGTAAGCAATGAGCAGTTCTTC.

This rearrangement joins TRBV21-1 to TRBJ1-1; the D call TRBD1 from the table was never checked on the DNA. TRBV21-1 is a documented pseudogene. The CDR3 loop spans 14 amino acids. The CDR3 nucleotides are TGTGCCAGCAGCAAAGTGTTTGGCAGGGGGCGAGCTTTCTTT. It codes for CASSKVFGRGRAFF.

Turning to this clonotype: At one end, the junction sequence differs from germline, possibly due to a read error. This chain uses TRBV5-1 with TRBJ2-1, with D possibly called TRBD1 or TRBD2 (5 bases each). The CDR3 has 15 residues. The germline V gene has CDR1 SGHRS and CDR2 YFSETQ. The CDR3 DNA sequence: TGCGCCAGCAGCTTGTGGGGACCCTCCGACAATGAGCAGTTCTTC. This sequence encodes CASSLWGPSDNEQFF.

The rearrangement links TRBV6-2 or TRBV6-3 to TRBJ1-1, with TRBD1 matching 9 bases. The CDR3 is 15 residues long. Trimming removed 0 bases from V and 6 bases from J; junction bases left unmatched: 5. From germline, CDR1 is MNHEY and CDR2 SVGEGT. The CDR3 bases are TGTGCCAGCAGTTACTCGTTGGGACAGGGCGCTGAAGCTTTCTTT. Residues: CASSYSLGQGAEAFF.

This clonotype was recorded once. The chain combines TRBV7-9 with TRBJ1-3; 9 bases match TRBD1. The CDR3 is 18 residues long. V lost 2 bases, J lost 0 bases, and 8 bases stayed unmatched. Germline V gene sequence: CDR1 SEHNR, CDR2 FQNEAQ (reference sequence). The CDR3 nucleotides read TGTGCCAGCAGCTTAAATGCACAGGGGGCCCGCTCTGGAAACACCATATATTTT. The encoded protein is CASSLNAQGARSGNTIYF.

The rearrangement uses TRBV11-2 and TRBJ1-1; TRBD1 is a possible D gene (5 bases). The V and J ends lost 0 bases and 1 base respectively, with 15 bases between them. The CDR3 is 17 amino acids. The germline CDR1 and CDR2 sequences are SGHAT and FQNNGV. The DNA for the CDR3 is TGTGCCAGCAGCTTAGATTTATGGGGCCCGAAGAACACTGAAGCTTTCTTT. The encoded protein is CASSLDLWGPKNTEAFF. Together with reference TRBV11-2 and TRBJ1-1, the CDR3 gives the full variable domain: EAGVAQSPRYKIIEKRQSVAFWCNPISGHATLYWYQQILGQGPKLLIQFQNNGVVDDSQLPKDRFSAERLKGVDSTLKIQPAKLEDSAVYLCASSLDLWGPKNTEAFFGQGTRLTVV.

This rearrangement joins TRBV7-2 to TRBJ2-7, with D perhaps TRBD1 or TRBD2 (5 bases each). There are 16 residues in the CDR3. The ends were cut back, 5 bases at V and 2 bases at J, with 19 bases in the middle. The V gene's germline CDR1 is SGHTA and CDR2 FQGNSA. The CDR3 nucleotides are TGTGCCAGCAGCCCCTCCGGGGCCATGAATCCCTACGAGCAGTACTTC. Translating gives CASSPSGAMNPYEQYF.

The chain combines TRBV7-9 with TRBJ2-3, with 10 bases lining up with TRBD2. Germline V gene data show CDR1 as SEHNR and CDR2 as FQNEAQ (reference sequence). The CDR3 totals 17 residues. V shed 5 bases and J 2 bases; nucleotides not matched to a gene: 10. CDR3 nucleotide sequence: TGTGCCAGCAGCCCCCTTCGGACTAGCGGATACACAGATACGCAGTATTTT. Protein product: CASSPLRTSGYTDTQYF.

In its sample, this clonotype was seen a few times. The chain couples TRBV12-5 to TRBJ2-7, with a possible D match to TRBD1 (6 bases). The V end lost 6 bases, the J end lost 0 bases, and 9 bases lay between the germline ends. CDR3 length equals 13 residues. CDR1 LGHNT and CDR2 FRNRAP come from the germline V gene. CDR3 nucleotides: TGTGCTAGTGGGACAGGAGACTCCTACGAGCAGTACTTC. It translates to CASGTGDSYEQYF.

The chain uses TRBV2 and TRBJ2-7, with a possible D match to TRBD2 (6 bases). Per germline, CDR1 SNHLY and CDR2 FYNNEI. This CDR3 has 15 amino acids. Trimming shortened V by 6 bases and J by 3 bases, and 18 bases separated the two germline ends. The CDR3: CASRSSASVNYEQYF. The CDR3 nucleotides are TGTGCCAGCAGATCCTCCGCTAGCGTGAACTACGAGCAGTACTTC. The full variable domain, with the rest looked up from reference TRBV2 and TRBJ2-7, is EPEVTQTPSHQVTQMGQEVILRCVPISNHLYFYWYRQILGQKVEFLVSFYNNEISEKSEIFDDQFSVERPDGSNFTLKIRSTKLEDSAMYFCASRSSASVNYEQYFGPGTRLTVT.

J is TRBJ2-3 and V is TRBV7-3; D remains unclear. Germline CDR1 reads SGHTA; CDR2 reads FQGTGA. V lost 4 bases to trimming and J lost 2 bases, with 19 bases between them. CDR3 length: 17 residues. CDR3 region: CASSSHPDRSTTDTQYF. The CDR3 DNA reads as TGTGCCAGCAGCTCACACCCCGACCGAAGCACCACAGATACGCAGTATTTT.

The chain employs TRBV12-3 or TRBV12-4 and TRBJ2-2; D remains unclear. Trimming removed 5 bases at V and 6 bases at J, with 7 bases between. This CDR3 is built from 12 residues. The CDR3, as DNA: TGTGCCAGCAGTATGAGGTCCGGGGAGCTGTTTTTT. This codes for CASSMRSGELFF.

This clonotype was seen a handful of times. This chain uses TRBV5-6 with TRBJ2-4; D possibly corresponds to TRBD1 (5 bases). The germline V and J ends were trimmed by 0 bases and 5 bases, with 15 bases remaining between them. Germline values: CDR1 SGHDT, CDR2 YYEEEE. This CDR3 has 16 amino acids. Here the CDR3 reads CASSLVQELYENIQYF. The CDR3 bases are TGTGCCAGCAGCTTGGTACAGGAGTTGTATGAAAACATTCAGTACTTC.

The V and J genes are TRBV5-4 and TRBJ2-1; 9 bases line up with TRBD2. V was clipped by 4 bases and J by 5 bases; unmatched bases: 13. The CDR3 has 17 residues. Germline-derived CDR1 and CDR2 are SGHNT and YYREEE (reference sequence). The DNA for the CDR3 is TGTGCCAGCAGCCCCCGGGGCGGGAGGGCCGTCAACAATGAGCAGTTCTTC. It specifies CASSPRGGRAVNNEQFF.

This chain uses TRBV7-6 with TRBJ2-7; the match to TRBD1 covers 9 bases. Germline values: CDR1 SGHVS, CDR2 FNYEAQ. This CDR3 region has 14 residues. The trim removed 5 bases at V and 6 bases at J, leaving 8 bases unmatched. The CDR3 DNA reads TGTGCCAGCAGCGAAGGCGGGACAGGGCTCGAGCAGTACTTC. Its translation: CASSEGGTGLEQYF.

J is TRBJ2-5 and V is TRBV30; D remains ambiguous. The CDR3 loop spans 15 amino acids. V was cut by 4 bases and J by 1 base, with 16 bases left in between. Germline-derived CDR1 and CDR2 are GTSNPN and SVGIG (reference sequence). The CDR3 protein is CAWTPVTRTQETQYF. In DNA, the CDR3 is TGTGCCTGGACGCCCGTGACCCGGACCCAAGAGACCCAGTACTTC.

A few counts support this clonotype. V usage is TRBV27 and J usage is TRBJ2-7; D is unresolved. Per the germline V gene, CDR1 is MNHEY and CDR2 is SMNVEV (reference sequence). V was cut by 2 bases and J by 0 bases, with 5 bases left in between. The CDR3 is 13 residues long. CDR3 nucleotides: TGTGCCAGCAGTTTAAGTATCTCCTACGAGCAGTACTTC. Translation gives CASSLSISYEQYF.

The J gene is TRBJ1-4, the V gene TRBV4-1; weak D call: TRBD1 (5 bases). The CDR3 totals 17 residues. With 1 base removed from V and 0 bases from J, the gap between germline ends came to 12 bases. Germline CDR1 and CDR2: MGHRA and YSYEKL. The CDR3 DNA reads TGCGCCAGCAGCCAAGTTTCCGGGGCTTCAACTAATGAAAAACTGTTTTTT. It is translated as CASSQVSGASTNEKLFF.

V and J are TRBV11-2 and TRBJ2-7; 9 positions match TRBD1. Germline CDR1 SGHAT, CDR2 FQNNGV. J gave up 2 bases and V 5 bases, and 7 bases lay outside the gene matches. This CDR3 is 15 amino acids long. The CDR3 sequence is CASSQPGQGPYEQYF. The CDR3, as DNA: TGTGCCAGCAGCCAACCGGGACAGGGACCCTACGAGCAGTACTTC.